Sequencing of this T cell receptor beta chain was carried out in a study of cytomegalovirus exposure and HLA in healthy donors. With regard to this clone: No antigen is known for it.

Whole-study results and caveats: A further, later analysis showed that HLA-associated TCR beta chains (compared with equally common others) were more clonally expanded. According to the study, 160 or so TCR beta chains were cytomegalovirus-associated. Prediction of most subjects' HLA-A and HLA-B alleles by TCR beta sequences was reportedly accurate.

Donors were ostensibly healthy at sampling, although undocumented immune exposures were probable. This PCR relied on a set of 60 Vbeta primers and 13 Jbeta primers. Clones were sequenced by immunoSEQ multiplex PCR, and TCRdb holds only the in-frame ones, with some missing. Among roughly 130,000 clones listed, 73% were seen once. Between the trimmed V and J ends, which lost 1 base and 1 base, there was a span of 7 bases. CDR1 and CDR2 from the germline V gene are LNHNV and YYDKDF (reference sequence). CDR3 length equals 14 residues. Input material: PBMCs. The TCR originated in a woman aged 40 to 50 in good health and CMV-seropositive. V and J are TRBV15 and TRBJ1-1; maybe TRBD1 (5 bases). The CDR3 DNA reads TGTGCCACCAGCAGAGGGCAGGGGAACACTGAAGCTTTCTTT. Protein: CATSRGQGNTEAFF.